This passage covers 9 T cell receptor beta chains from one sample sequenced in a study of OX40 agonist ivuxolimab in advanced cancers. The method was immunoSEQ multiplex PCR; TCRdb's version includes in-frame clones alone and lacks a portion of them. The sample includes 100,000 or so clones, roughly nine tenths of them seen just once. Sequenced material: CD4+ or CD8+ T cells sorted from blood, taken in a trial of the OX40 agonist ivuxolimab. These receptors all stem from an adult with an advanced solid tumor such as melanoma, head and neck, liver or kidney cancer.

The chain couples TRBV30 to TRBJ2-2, with D possibly being TRBD2 (5 bases). The V gene's germline CDR1 is GTSNPN and CDR2 SVGIG (reference sequence). The germline V and J ends were trimmed by 4 bases and 5 bases, with 11 bases remaining between them. The CDR3 has 13 amino acids. The CDR3 DNA is TGTGCCTGGAACCGGGAAAGGACCGGGGAGCTGTTTTTT. Translated, it gives CAWNRERTGELFF.

The rearrangement links TRBV21-1 to TRBJ2-7; TRBD2, the D gene given by the table, was not confirmed from the DNA. TRBV21-1 has pseudogene status. This CDR3 contains 18 residues. The CDR3 sequence is CASSNDPREERRSYEQYV. DNA of the CDR3: TGTGCCAGCAGCAATGATCCGCGCGAGGAGCGGCGGTCCTACGAGCAGTACGTC.

This chain connects TRBV30 to TRBJ1-4, with TRBD1 as a possible D gene (6 bases). Between the trimmed V and J ends, which lost 3 bases and 4 bases, there was a span of 12 bases. The CDR3 is 14 amino acids. CDR1 is GTSNPN and CDR2 is SVGIG in the germline V gene (reference sequence). CDR3 in amino acids: CAWRRTDFNEKLFF. The CDR3 DNA reads TGTGCCTGGAGGAGGACAGATTTTAATGAAAAACTGTTTTTT.

The chain has TRBV29-1 and TRBJ2-7; 10 nucleotides agree with TRBD1. This CDR3 is 14 amino acids long. The germline CDR1 and CDR2 sequences are SQVTM and ANQGSEA. V was pared by 4 bases and J by 4 bases, with 7 bases of the junction left unmatched. In DNA form, the CDR3 reads TGCAGCGTTGGCGGGACAGGGGTGTTGTACGAGCAGTACTTC. As protein: CSVGGTGVLYEQYF.

The chain is built from TRBV4-3 and TRBJ2-4, with unresolved D. The CDR3 has 13 amino acids. Germline lookup yields CDR1 LGHNA and CDR2 YSLEER. V was shortened by 2 bases and J by 7 bases, with 9 bases between the two germline ends. DNA of the CDR3: TGCGCCAGCAGCCAACAACACGGGAACATTCAGTACTTC. Its translation is CASSQQHGNIQYF.

The V gene is TRBV28, the J gene TRBJ1-1, with D hard to call. The CDR3 totals 12 residues. Trimming shortened V by 3 bases and J by 6 bases, and 8 bases separated the two germline ends. The germline gives CDR1 MDHEN, CDR2 SYDVKM. The CDR3 loop reads CASSLGGPEAFF. The CDR3 DNA follows: TGTGCCAGCAGTTTGGGAGGTCCTGAAGCTTTCTTT. Full variable domain (remainder filled in from reference TRBV28 and TRBJ1-1): DVKVTQSSRYLVKRTGEKVFLECVQDMDHENMFWYRQDPGLGLRLIYFSYDVKMKEKGDIPEGYSVSREKKERFSLILESASTNQTSMYLCASSLGGPEAFFGQGTRLTVV.

The chain recombines TRBV7-2 with TRBJ1-4, with TRBD1 identical over 8 bases. This CDR3 is built from 13 residues. Germline CDR1 reads SGHTA; CDR2 reads FQGNSA. V shed 5 bases and J 8 bases; nucleotides not matched to a gene: 4. The CDR3 coding sequence is TGTGCCAGCAGCATTGACAGGGGCGAAAAACTGTTTTTT. This codes for CASSIDRGEKLFF.

This chain joins TRBV5-1 and TRBJ2-7, with 8 bases matching TRBD2. Unmatched junction bases numbered 9, after V lost 4 bases and J lost 6 bases. Germline CDR1 is SGHRS and CDR2 is YFSETQ. The CDR3 runs to 14 residues. In DNA, the CDR3 is TGCGCCAGCAGCCCATGGACTAGCCAGGCCGAGCAGTACTTC. Its protein is CASSPWTSQAEQYF.

The V call is TRBV5-4, the J call TRBJ1-4, with unresolved D. This CDR3 is 13 amino acids long. V dropped 2 bases and J dropped 4 bases, with 6 bases sitting between them. Germline V gene lookup returns CDR1 SGHNT and CDR2 YYREEE (reference sequence). CDR3 region: CASSLGNNEKLFF. The CDR3 DNA follows: TGTGCCAGCAGCTTAGGCAATAATGAAAAACTGTTTTTT.